This is a list of T cell receptor beta chains from one sample in a study of OX40 agonist ivuxolimab in advanced cancers. Using immunoSEQ multiplex PCR, the repertoire was profiled, and TCRdb retains in-frame clones only, with some absent. Among 60,000 to 85,000 clones listed, approximately 83% were seen once. The sequencing here drew on CD4+ or CD8+ T cells sorted from blood, taken in a trial of the OX40 agonist ivuxolimab. Receptor source: an adult with an advanced solid tumor such as melanoma, head and neck, liver or kidney cancer. Both conserved end residues are part of each CDR3. The D gene is left open where the match is weak. Size is omitted from some rows. Given values are once, few, many or a class for expanded clones.

. 14 . TRBJ2-1 TRBV10-1 CASNQDSSYNEQFF TGCGCCAGCAACCAGGACAGCTCCTACAATGAGCAGTTCTTC
TRBD2 16 . TRBJ2-1 TRBV7-2 CASSLPPSGGSNEQFF TGTGCCAGCAGCCTCCCCCCTAGCGGGGGAAGCAATGAGCAGTTCTTC
TRBD1 15 . TRBJ2-5 TRBV18 CASSPPGTGVETQYF TGTGCCAGCTCACCACCAGGGACAGGGGTAGAGACCCAGTACTTC
. 14 . TRBJ2-2 TRBV25-1 CASRPTAKSEELFF TGTGCCAGCAGACCCACAGCCAAGAGTGAGGAGCTGTTTTTT
. 16 once TRBJ2-7 TRBV4-1 CASSQLTRDINREQYF TGCGCCAGCAGCCAACTAACCCGGGACATAAATCGCGAGCAGTACTTC
TRBD1 15 . TRBJ1-3 TRBV6-5 CASSAGTGAGNTIYF TGTGCCAGCAGTGCCGGGACAGGGGCTGGAAACACCATATATTTT
. 13 . TRBJ1-5 TRBV18 CASSLGGGQPQHF TGTGCCAGCTCACTTGGGGGGGGCCAGCCCCAGCATTTT
. 14 . TRBJ2-3 TRBV5-1 CASRVGTSTDTQYF TGCGCCAGCAGAGTCGGCACTAGCACAGATACGCAGTATTTT
. 14 once TRBJ2-5 TRBV5-6 CASRWTELQETQYF TGTGCCAGCAGATGGACAGAGTTACAAGAGACCCAGTACTTC
. 13 . TRBJ1-1 TRBV11-2 CASSSNSYTEAFF TGTGCCAGCAGCTCAAACAGTTACACTGAAGCTTTCTTT
. 15 once TRBJ2-6 TRBV2 CASSEEDSGANVLTF TGTGCCAGCAGTGAAGAGGACTCTGGGGCCAACGTCCTGACTTTC